The 30 T cell receptor beta chains presented below share a single source sample, sequenced in a study of human T cells and chemical hapten exposure. Each CDR3 protein gets one entry after TCRdb re-called the RACE reads with MiXCR. The sample includes about 65,000 distinct CDR3 sequences, under 7.5% of them seen just once. Time point here: healthy volunteer bleed at 6 weeks. Whole blood that had not been fractionated was the source of extracted total RNA. Sequencing was carried out using whole blood. These receptors all come from a female donor in good health. Some clones in this sample may be carry-over from other donors' samples.

The rearrangement links TRBV7-2 to TRBJ1-2, with TRBD1 matching over 8 bases. J gave up 5 bases and V 6 bases, and 5 bases lay outside the gene matches. This CDR3 spans 13 amino acids. The germline gives CDR1 SGHTA, CDR2 FQGNSA. CDR3 sequence: CASRAGGDYGYTF. CDR3 DNA sequence: TGTGCCAGCAGGGCAGGGGGCGATTATGGCTACACCTTC.

At least ten counts were recorded for this clonotype. The rearrangement joins TRBV5-1 to TRBJ2-5; D possibly corresponds to TRBD1 (6 bases). This CDR3 comprises 15 residues. Germline V gene lookup returns CDR1 SGHRS and CDR2 YFSETQ. V gave up 2 bases and J gave up 7 bases, with 18 bases separating them. The CDR3 coding sequence is TGCGCCAGCAGCTTAGAAGAGAACAGGGTCGCGACCCAGTACTTC. Translated: CASSLEENRVATQYF.

This clonotype has at least ten counts. V gene TRBV10-2 combines with J gene TRBJ2-7; 11 bases are shared with TRBD2. Trimming removed 4 bases from V and 3 bases from J; junction bases left unmatched: 2. There are 14 residues in the CDR3. CDR1 and CDR2 (germline): WSHSY, SAAADI. CDR3: CASSGTSGGYEQYF. DNA for the CDR3: TGCGCCAGCAGTGGAACTAGCGGGGGCTACGAGCAGTACTTC.

In its sample, this clonotype was seen many times. This chain links TRBV27 with TRBJ2-3; the D call may be TRBD1 or TRBD2 (5 bases each). Germline loops: CDR1 MNHEY, CDR2 SMNVEV (reference sequence). Deletions cut 6 bases from V and 4 bases from J, with 20 bases between. The CDR3 is made up of 16 amino acids. Here the CDR3 DNA reads TGTGCCAGCAGCCCGAGGTGGACACGGGGCTCAGATACGCAGTATTTT. It specifies CASSPRWTRGSDTQYF.

V is TRBV6-5 and J is TRBJ1-2, with D unresolved. Germline values: CDR1 MNHEY, CDR2 SVGAGI. CDR3 length: 12 amino acids. V lost 2 bases and J lost 4, with 5 bases in between. CDR3 coding DNA: TGTGCCAGCAGTTACCAGTTCTATGGCTACACCTTC. Amino acid sequence: CASSYQFYGYTF.

This clonotype turned up a few times. This chain joins TRBV10-3 and TRBJ1-2; no firm D call. Trimming pared 3 bases from V and 4 bases from J, leaving 9 bases between. The CDR3 loop spans 13 amino acids. Looked up from germline, CDR1 is ENHRY and CDR2 is SYGVKD. CDR3 residues: CAISDTAIYGYTF. The CDR3 DNA reads as TGTGCCATCAGTGATACAGCGATCTATGGCTACACCTTC.

This clonotype was seen a few times. V and J are TRBV6-1 and TRBJ2-7; 9 bases fit TRBD1. The junction had 9 bases not matched to a gene; V was cut back by 6 bases and J by 6 bases. The CDR3 runs to 14 residues. Looked up from germline, CDR1 is MNHNS and CDR2 is SASEGT. The CDR3 DNA follows: TGTGCCAGCAGCGCCGGGACAGGGAGGTTCGAGCAGTACTTC. The encoded protein is CASSAGTGRFEQYF.

This clonotype was counted many times. This chain links TRBV7-3 with TRBJ2-6; D remains ambiguous. Trimming removed 8 bases from V and 0 bases from J, with 11 bases in between. Germline CDR1 reads SGHTA; CDR2 reads FQGTGA. The CDR3 consists of 15 residues. The CDR3 sequence is CASARGPSGANVLTF. CDR3 in DNA: TGTGCCAGCGCCCGAGGCCCCTCTGGGGCCAACGTCCTGACTTTC.

This clonotype was observed at least ten times. This sequence joins TRBV7-9 and TRBJ1-6, with unresolved D. This CDR3 has 12 residues. Germline V gene lookup returns CDR1 SEHNR and CDR2 FQNEAQ (reference sequence). V gave up 0 bases and J gave up 7 bases, with 1 base separating them. CDR3 sequence: CASSLANSPLHF. In DNA form, the CDR3 reads TGTGCCAGCAGCTTAGCCAATTCACCCCTCCACTTT.

This clonotype appeared a few times. The rearrangement links TRBV14 to TRBJ2-1, with 14 bases fitting TRBD2. This CDR3 is built from 18 residues. V shed 4 bases, J shed 3 bases, and the junction held 8 bases outside the gene matches. Germline assignment: CDR1 SGHDN and CDR2 FVKESK. CDR3 sequence (DNA): TGTGCCAGCAGCCCGACTAGCGGGAGGGCCCCAGACTACAATGAGCAGTTCTTC. Translation gives CASSPTSGRAPDYNEQFF.

The chain has TRBV28 and TRBJ1-3; D remains unclear. V was shortened by 2 bases and J by 5 bases, with 7 bases between the two germline ends. This CDR3 spans 13 amino acids. Germline V gene data show CDR1 as MDHEN and CDR2 as SYDVKM. The CDR3 loop reads CASSLNSRNTIYF. The CDR3 region has the DNA TGTGCCAGCAGTTTAAACAGTCGAAACACCATATATTTT.

This clonotype was detected ten times or more. This chain joins TRBV5-1 and TRBJ1-4, with D possibly TRBD1 on 5 matching bases. Trimming took off 2 bases at V and 3 bases at J, with 14 bases between the two ends. The CDR3 sequence is 16 residues long. CDR1 and CDR2 (germline): SGHRS, YFSETQ. In DNA form, the CDR3 reads TGCGCCAGCAGCTTTACGACCAGGGCGGCTAATGAAAAACTGTTTTTT. It is translated as CASSFTTRAANEKLFF.

There are many counts of this clonotype. J is TRBJ1-5 and V is TRBV9; 7 bases agree with TRBD1. Germline trimming cut 4 bases from V and 3 bases from J; bases unmatched to any gene: 4. Germline V gene data show CDR1 as SGDLS and CDR2 as YYNGEE. The CDR3 covers 14 residues. The CDR3 sequence: CASSPQGSNQPQHF. The DNA of the CDR3 is TGTGCCAGCAGCCCACAGGGGTCCAATCAGCCCCAGCATTTT.

This clonotype was counted many times. The V gene is TRBV2, the J gene TRBJ1-5; D is perhaps TRBD1 (5 bases). The CDR3 is 18 amino acids. Trimming removed 1 base at V and 0 bases at J, with 16 bases between. Per germline, CDR1 SNHLY and CDR2 FYNNEI. CDR3 loop: CASSEGGGRSYSNQPQHF. The CDR3 nucleotides are TGTGCCAGCAGTGAAGGGGGCGGCCGCTCATATAGCAATCAGCCCCAGCATTTT.

This clonotype was observed at least ten times. J is TRBJ1-4 and V is TRBV7-9; D unclear. Germline V gene sequence: CDR1 SEHNR, CDR2 FQNEAQ (reference sequence). CDR3 length: 13 residues. Trimming removed 4 bases from V and 4 bases from J, with 7 bases in between. The CDR3 DNA sequence: TGTGCCAGCAGCTATCAGAATAATGAAAAACTGTTTTTT. Translating gives CASSYQNNEKLFF.

This clonotype was seen many times. V usage is TRBV12-3 or TRBV12-4 and J usage is TRBJ2-3, with D possibly TRBD2 on 6 matching bases. The germline V and J ends were trimmed by 8 bases and 2 bases, with 8 bases remaining between them. CDR3 length equals 12 residues. CDR3 region: CASGRPTDTQYF. As DNA, the CDR3 is TGTGCCAGCGGGAGGCCCACAGATACGCAGTATTTT.

This clonotype was seen many times. This chain joins TRBV29-1 and TRBJ1-1; TRBD1 agrees at 11 bases. V lost 3 bases to trimming and J lost 7 bases; unmatched junction nucleotides: 7. Germline V gene lookup returns CDR1 SQVTM and CDR2 ANQGSEA. This CDR3 is 14 amino acids long. The CDR3 DNA reads TGCAGCGTTGAGTCGGGACAGGGGGTTGGTGAAGCTTTCTTT. Amino acid sequence: CSVESGQGVGEAFF.

The chain uses TRBV20-1 and TRBJ2-3; 7 bases align to TRBD2. There are 14 residues in the CDR3. Germline CDR1 is DFQATT and CDR2 is SNEGSKA (reference sequence). With V trimmed by 6 bases and J by 5 bases, 11 bases remained unmatched. CDR3 bases: TGCAGTGCGATGCTTGGGACTACCATAGATACGCAGTATTTT. Residues: CSAMLGTTIDTQYF.

This clonotype was observed at least ten times. The chain has TRBV12-3 or TRBV12-4 and TRBJ2-1, with 9 bases matching TRBD2. The V gene end was trimmed by 3 bases and the J gene end by 4 bases; junction bases not matched to a gene: 4. The CDR3 loop spans 15 amino acids. The CDR3 DNA reads as TGTGCCAGCAGTTTCGGGCTAGCGGGGTACAATGAGCAGTTCTTC. Translated, it gives CASSFGLAGYNEQFF.

Ten or more counts support this clonotype. The chain is built from TRBV28 and TRBJ2-7; TRBD2 matches 7 bases. After removal of 7 bases from V and 1 base from J, the junction contained 10 bases not matched to a gene. CDR1 and CDR2 (germline): MDHEN, SYDVKM. This CDR3 region has 15 residues. CDR3 loop: CASTSLAVGSYEQYF. In DNA form, the CDR3 reads TGTGCCAGCACCTCCCTAGCGGTCGGTTCCTACGAGCAGTACTTC.

On this clonotype itself: One base away lies a much larger clone, so this may be a sequencing read error. The CDR3 protein is CASSQVEYYEQYF. The CDR3 DNA reads as TGTGCCAGCAGCCAGGTCGAATACTACGAGCAGTACTTC. The chain combines TRBV4-2 with TRBJ2-7; D is unresolved. The CDR3 spans 13 residues. Between the trimmed V and J ends, which lost 3 bases and 3 bases, there was a span of 9 bases. Per germline, CDR1 LGHNA and CDR2 YNFKEQ.

CDR3 sequence: CATSDLKGVTGELFF. The CDR3 DNA is TGTGCCACCAGTGATTTGAAGGGCGTCACCGGGGAGCTGTTTTTT. The J gene is TRBJ2-2, the V gene TRBV24-1; D is unclear. The CDR3 totals 15 residues. Germline V CDR1 and CDR2: KGHDR, SFDVKD. Trimming took 0 bases from V and 4 from J, leaving 8 bases between them.

This clonotype was seen a handful of times. The chain has TRBV9 and TRBJ2-1, with 12 bases aligning to TRBD1. The CDR3 runs 16 residues. V trimming: 0 bases; J trimming: 5 bases; junction bases outside the gene matches: 3. Germline-derived CDR1 and CDR2 are SGDLS and YYNGEE. CDR3 DNA sequence: TGTGCCAGCAGCGTAGAGGGACAGGGGGCTAACAATGAGCAGTTCTTC. Translated, it gives CASSVEGQGANNEQFF.

This clonotype was found a few times. The V call is TRBV29-1, the J call TRBJ2-4; no clear D gene. Germline loops: CDR1 SQVTM, CDR2 ANQGSEA. Trimming removed 1 base at V and 0 bases at J, with 4 bases between. This CDR3 is built from 13 residues. CDR3 region: CSVEAGAKNIQYF. CDR3 DNA: TGCAGCGTTGAAGCGGGAGCCAAAAACATTCAGTACTTC.

This clonotype showed up many times. V usage is TRBV29-1 and J usage is TRBJ2-3; 9 positions match TRBD2. This CDR3 contains 14 residues. Germline CDR1 reads SQVTM; CDR2 reads ANQGSEA. V dropped 7 bases and J dropped 3; count of bases not matched to a gene: 8. CDR3 sequence reads: CSEISSGVTDTQYF. CDR3 sequence (DNA): TGCAGCGAGATTTCTAGCGGGGTTACAGATACGCAGTATTTT.

The table lists this clonotype with a few counts. The chain uses TRBV6-2 or TRBV6-3 and TRBJ2-3; TRBD2 agrees at 10 bases. Germline trimming cut 5 bases from V and 2 bases from J; bases unmatched to any gene: 4. The CDR3 has 15 amino acids. The germline V gene encodes CDR1 MNHEY and CDR2 SVGEGT. CDR3 in DNA: TGTGCCAGCAGTAGCGGGACTAGCGACACAGATACGCAGTATTTT. Amino acids: CASSSGTSDTDTQYF.

This clonotype was counted a few times. The chain joins TRBV19 to TRBJ2-6; TRBD1 agrees at 8 bases. The CDR3 runs 17 residues. The trim removed 5 bases at V and 0 bases at J, leaving 6 bases unmatched. Germline CDR1 reads LNHDA; CDR2 reads SQIVND (reference sequence). CDR3 amino acids: CASSPDRALSGANVLTF. CDR3 coding DNA: TGTGCCAGTAGTCCGGACAGGGCCCTCTCTGGGGCCAACGTCCTGACTTTC.

This clonotype has a handful of counts. J is TRBJ2-3 and V is TRBV12-3 or TRBV12-4; D is unresolved. Trimming pared 2 bases from V and 4 bases from J, leaving 4 bases between. The CDR3 consists of 12 residues. In DNA form, the CDR3 reads TGTGCCAGCAGTTTACAGGCAGATACGCAGTATTTT. As protein: CASSLQADTQYF.

To note about this clonotype: A read error may produce the germline difference seen at one junction end. V gene TRBV20-1 combines with J gene TRBJ2-7; 7 bases map to TRBD2. Germline V gene data show CDR1 as DFQATT and CDR2 as SNEGSKA (reference sequence). CDR3 length: 15 residues. CDR3 loop: CSAAPASGNRYEQYF. As DNA, the CDR3 is TGCAGTGCTGCGCCTGCTAGCGGAAACCGGTACGAGCAGTATTTC.

This clonotype was counted a few times. The chain combines TRBV19 with TRBJ1-2; 7 bases agree with TRBD1. With 7 bases clipped from V and 7 bases from J, the junction kept 18 bases outside the gene matches. The CDR3 runs 16 residues. Germline CDR1 is LNHDA and CDR2 is SQIVND (reference sequence). The CDR3 DNA is TGTGCCAGTACCATAGGGGGATCCAACAGGGGAGGTGGCTACACCTTC. Protein: CASTIGGSNRGGGYTF.